These T cell receptor beta chains were read from a single sample in a study of control samples from healthy donors and cancer patients. Here immunoSEQ multiplex PCR was the method, and the copy in TCRdb shows in-frame clones only, minus some. The sample data list about 190,000 clones. Sequencing was carried out using blood. Every receptor here comes from a woman aged 25 to 39 in good health. Each CDR3 is given with its conserved first and last residue. D genes are given only for firm matches.

D gene,CDR3 length,V gene,J gene,CDR3 DNA,CDR3 protein
.,12,TRBV27,TRBJ2-3,TGTGCCAGCATCCCTAGTGGAGATACGCAGTATTTT,CASIPSGDTQYF
TRBD2,14,TRBV19,TRBJ2-1,TGTGCCAGTAGTATGAGCGGGGGGGCCAATGAGCAGTTCTTC,CASSMSGGANEQFF
.,13,TRBV18,TRBJ1-2,TGTGCCAGCTCACCAGGGGATGACTATGGCTACACCTTC,CASSPGDDYGYTF
.,15,TRBV5-6,TRBJ2-3,TGTGCCAGCAGTTCCCGGGAAACTAGCACAGATACGCAGTATTTT,CASSSRETSTDTQYF
.,11,TRBV5-6,TRBJ2-1,TGTGCCAGCAGCCGATACCTAACGCAGTTCTTC,CASSRYLTQFF
TRBD2,15,TRBV6-5,TRBJ2-3,TGTGCCAGCAGCTCGGGGACTAGCGGCACAGATACGCAGTATTTT,CASSSGTSGTDTQYF
.,15,TRBV11-2,TRBJ1-6,TGTGCCAGCAGTTCGGAGTTTTCCTATAATTCACCCCTCCACTTT,CASSSEFSYNSPLHF
.,14,TRBV28,TRBJ2-5,TGTGCCAGCAGTTTACCCCAGGGCGGGGAGACCCAGTACTTC,CASSLPQGGETQYF
TRBD1,15,TRBV7-9,TRBJ2-7,TGTGCCAGCAACCTTCTCCGGGACAGACCTTACGAGCAGTACTTC,CASNLLRDRPYEQYF
TRBD1,13,TRBV19,TRBJ1-1,TGTGCCAGTAGCTCTGGACAGGGATCTGAAGCTTTCTTT,CASSSGQGSEAFF